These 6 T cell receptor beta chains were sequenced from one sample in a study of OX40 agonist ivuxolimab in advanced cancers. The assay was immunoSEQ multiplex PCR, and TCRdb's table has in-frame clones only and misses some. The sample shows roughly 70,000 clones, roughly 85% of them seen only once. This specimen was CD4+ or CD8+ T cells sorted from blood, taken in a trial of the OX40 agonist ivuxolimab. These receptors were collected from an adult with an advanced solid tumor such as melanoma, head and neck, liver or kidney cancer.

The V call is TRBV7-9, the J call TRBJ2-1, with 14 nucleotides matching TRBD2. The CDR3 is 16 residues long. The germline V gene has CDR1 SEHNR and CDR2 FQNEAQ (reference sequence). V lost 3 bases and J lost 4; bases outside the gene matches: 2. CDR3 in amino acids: CASSLGLAGAYNEQFF. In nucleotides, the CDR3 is TGTGCCAGCAGCTTGGGACTAGCGGGGGCTTACAATGAGCAGTTCTTC.

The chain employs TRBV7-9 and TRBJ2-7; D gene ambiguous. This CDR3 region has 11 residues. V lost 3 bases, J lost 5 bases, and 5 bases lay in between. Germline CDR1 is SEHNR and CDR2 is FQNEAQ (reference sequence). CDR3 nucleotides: TGTGCCAGCAGCTTGTCTGACGAGCAGTACTTC. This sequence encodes CASSLSDEQYF.

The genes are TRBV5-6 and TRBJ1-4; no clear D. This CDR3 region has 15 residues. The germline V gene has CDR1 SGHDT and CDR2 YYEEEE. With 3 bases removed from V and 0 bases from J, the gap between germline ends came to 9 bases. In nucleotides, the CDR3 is TGTGCCAGCAGCTCCACATGGGCAACTAATGAAAAACTGTTTTTT. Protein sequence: CASSSTWATNEKLFF.

In DNA, the CDR3 is TGTGCCAGCAGAGCACCACAGACCCCGCCCACTGAAGCTTTCTTT. Amino acid sequence: CASRAPQTPPTEAFF. This chain joins TRBV6-5 and TRBJ1-1; D uncertain. Germline CDR1 is MNHEY and CDR2 is SVGAGI. Trimming removed 6 bases from V and 4 bases from J, with 18 bases in between. The CDR3 is 15 amino acids.

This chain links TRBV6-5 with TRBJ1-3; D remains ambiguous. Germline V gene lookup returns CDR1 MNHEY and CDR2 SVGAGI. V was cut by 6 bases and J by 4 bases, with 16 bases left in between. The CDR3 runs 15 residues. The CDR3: CASRPSTRIGNTIYF. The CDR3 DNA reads TGTGCCAGCAGACCCAGTACGCGGATAGGAAACACCATATATTTT.

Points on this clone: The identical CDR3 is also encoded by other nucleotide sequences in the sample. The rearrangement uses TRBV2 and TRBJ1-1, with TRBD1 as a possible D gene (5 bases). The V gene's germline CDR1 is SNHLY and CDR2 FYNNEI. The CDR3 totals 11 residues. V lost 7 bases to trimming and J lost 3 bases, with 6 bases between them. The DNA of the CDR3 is TGTGCCAGCACAGGGTACACTGAAGCTTTCTTT. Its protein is CASTGYTEAFF.